This T cell receptor beta chain is drawn from a study of Tregs in tolerant kidney transplant recipients. Regarding the study as a whole: Biological reproducibility was not directly addressed in this study. Few patients were studied, so findings need validation in larger groups.

In regard to this clone: Its antigen is currently unknown.

TCRdb keeps only in-frame clones here, not all; method: immunoSEQ multiplex PCR. The data contain around 230,000 clones, roughly 80% of them singletons. Thawed PBMCs were FACS-sorted into unstimulated CD4+CD25+CD127- regulatory T cells, CD4+CD25- non-regulatory cells, CD4 and CD8 cells. The J segment lost 0 bases and the V segment lost 1 base, leaving 12 bases of the junction unmatched. The germline V gene has CDR1 LGHNA and CDR2 YNFKEQ. This CDR3 contains 20 residues. The source is a human donor in good health. Sequencing was done on a sample of CD4+ T cells from blood. The chain carries TRBV4-2 and TRBJ2-3, with TRBD2 identical over 11 bases. The CDR3 coding sequence is TGTGCCAGCAGCCAAGCCCTAAAAGCTAGCGGGGGGCTAAGCACAGATACGCAGTATTTT. It specifies CASSQALKASGGLSTDTQYF.